The 10 T cell receptor beta chains in this list originate from one sample, sequenced in a study of T cell changes during pregnancy in multiple sclerosis. Assay used: immunoSEQ multiplex PCR; TCRdb lists only in-frame clones, some missing. The sample includes about 32,000 clones, around 91% seen only once; the top ten take about 3.8%. Here the sequenced sample was CD8+ T cells from peripheral blood mononuclear cells, taken in the second trimester of pregnancy. The source of these receptors is a female donor in good health, enrolled as a control in a pregnancy study.

The V and J genes are TRBV30 and TRBJ2-1, with TRBD2 matching over 10 bases. CDR3 length: 15 residues. Trimming at V came to 2 bases and at J to 4 bases, leaving 5 bases not matched to a gene. Germline-derived CDR1 and CDR2 are GTSNPN and SVGIG (reference sequence). The CDR3 DNA follows: TGTGCCTGGAGTCGAAAGCGGGGGGGTTACAATGAGCAGTTCTTC. It yields the protein CAWSRKRGGYNEQFF.

The rearrangement links TRBV7-2 to TRBJ1-1; weak D call: TRBD1 (6 bases). Trimming removed 6 bases at V and 6 bases at J, with 26 bases between. The germline V gene encodes CDR1 SGHTA and CDR2 FQGNSA. CDR3 length: 17 amino acids. The CDR3, as DNA: TGTGCCAGCAGTAAGACCGGGACACCCGCCCTGGGTGCTGAAGCTTTCTTT. Amino acids: CASSKTGTPALGAEAFF.

This rearrangement joins TRBV7-6 to TRBJ2-7, with TRBD2 matching over 7 bases. Trimming at V came to 4 bases and at J to 5 bases, leaving 8 bases not matched to a gene. The CDR3 is made up of 14 amino acids. Per the germline V gene, CDR1 is SGHVS and CDR2 is FNYEAQ. CDR3 loop: CASSWGGSSDEQYF. The CDR3 DNA follows: TGTGCCAGCAGCTGGGGGGGGTCTAGCGACGAGCAGTACTTC. The full variable domain, completed using reference TRBV7-6 and TRBJ2-7, is GAGVSQSPRYKVTKRGQDVALRCDPISGHVSLYWYRQALGQGPEFLTYFNYEAQQDKSGLPNDRFSAERPEGSISTLTIQRTEQRDSAMYRCASSWGGSSDEQYFGPGTRLTVT.

The CDR3 nucleotides are TGCGCCAGCAGCTCCCGACAGGGTAGGGACACTGAAGCTTTCTTT. Translation: CASSSRQGRDTEAFF. This chain uses TRBV5-1 with TRBJ1-1; TRBD1 agrees at 7 bases. Germline loops: CDR1 SGHRS, CDR2 YFSETQ. CDR3 length: 15 residues. V was pared by 3 bases and J by 3 bases, with 8 bases of the junction left unmatched.

The chain uses TRBV9 and TRBJ1-4; 7 nucleotides agree with TRBD1. Germline values: CDR1 SGDLS, CDR2 YYNGEE. J lost 0 bases, V lost 0 bases, and 5 bases had no gene match. The CDR3 consists of 17 residues. The CDR3 reads CASSVEGGGATNEKLFF. The DNA of the CDR3 is TGTGCCAGCAGCGTAGAAGGGGGCGGGGCAACTAATGAAAAACTGTTTTTT.

The rearrangement uses TRBV6-4 and TRBJ2-3, with 11 bases that match TRBD2. In germline, CDR1 is MRHNA, CDR2 SNTAGT. The ends lost 5 bases at V and 4 bases at J; junction bases unmatched: 5. CDR3 length: 15 amino acids. CDR3 residues: CASSLSGGGPDTQYF. The CDR3 DNA reads TGTGCCAGCAGTCTTAGCGGGGGGGGCCCAGATACGCAGTATTTT.

The chain has TRBV6-5 and TRBJ1-2, with TRBD1 identical over 7 bases. Per the germline V gene, CDR1 is MNHEY and CDR2 is SVGAGI. V trimming: 8 bases; J trimming: 1 base; junction bases outside the gene matches: 7. This CDR3 spans 14 amino acids. CDR3 sequence: CASGPGTVNYGYTF. The CDR3 bases are TGTGCCAGCGGCCCCGGGACAGTTAACTATGGCTACACCTTC.

The chain joins TRBV27 to TRBJ2-7, with 10 bases matching TRBD1. CDR3 length: 15 residues. Germline V gives CDR1 MNHEY, CDR2 SMNVEV (reference sequence). The trim removed 6 bases at V and 3 bases at J, leaving 8 bases unmatched. DNA of the CDR3: TGTGCCAGCAGCACTCCCGGGACAGGGGTCTACGAGCAGTACTTC. Its protein product is CASSTPGTGVYEQYF.

The chain is built from TRBV5-1 and TRBJ1-1; D remains ambiguous. The CDR3 has 14 residues. Germline values: CDR1 SGHRS, CDR2 YFSETQ. The V and J ends lost 4 bases and 0 bases respectively, with 10 bases between them. The DNA for the CDR3 is TGCGCCAGCAGCCCGGTAGATATGAACACTGAAGCTTTCTTT. Translated: CASSPVDMNTEAFF.

V is TRBV30 and J is TRBJ1-2; D unresolved. Germline lookup yields CDR1 GTSNPN and CDR2 SVGIG (reference sequence). The V end lost 6 bases, the J end lost 0 bases, and 11 bases lay between the germline ends. The CDR3 covers 13 residues. CDR3: CACPDFTNYGYTF. CDR3 in DNA: TGTGCCTGCCCGGACTTTACTAACTATGGCTACACCTTC.